What follows describes a single T cell receptor (beta chain). This entry comes from a study of identical twins. One entry per CDR3 protein, called by TCRdb with MiXCR from the 5' RACE reads. The data hold 240,000 or so distinct CDR3 sequences, with roughly 13% observed a single time. V lost 7 bases and J lost 4; bases outside the gene matches: 9. The CDR3 extends over 15 amino acids. Germline CDR1 SGHTA, CDR2 FQGNSA. These data also featured in a second study, about yellow fever vaccine responses in identical twins.

The sequence derives from a woman aged 18-29 years in good health. Sequences were obtained from memory (CD45RO+) T cells sorted from blood. This chain joins TRBV7-2 and TRBJ2-1; 8 bases line up with TRBD2. This CDR3 is CASNRREGPYNEQFF. The CDR3 bases are TGTGCCAGCAACCGACGGGAGGGCCCTTACAATGAGCAGTTCTTC.